Below, one T cell receptor beta chain is given with its context. These data come from a study of OX40 agonist ivuxolimab in advanced cancers. Study summary: The patients received ivuxolimab by intravenous route every 2 weeks at 0.01 to 10 mg/kg. Of the patients, three showed partial responses, one with hepatocellular carcinoma and two with cutaneous melanoma.

Only in-frame clones appear in the TCRdb table, and some are missing; sequencing was by immunoSEQ multiplex PCR. The profile shows about 30,000 clones, about 90% of them singletons. The clonotype originates from an adult with an advanced solid tumor such as melanoma, head and neck, liver or kidney cancer. Specimen: CD4+ or CD8+ T cells sorted from blood, collected in a trial of the OX40 agonist ivuxolimab.

CDR3 DNA sequence: TGCGCCAGCAGCTGGACCGGGGTAGAGCAGTTCTTC. It yields the protein CASSWTGVEQFF. The V and J genes are TRBV5-1 and TRBJ2-1, with D perhaps matching TRBD2 (5 bases). V was shortened by 3 bases and J by 10 bases, with 11 bases between the two germline ends. CDR3 length: 12 residues. From germline, CDR1 is SGHRS and CDR2 YFSETQ. The variable domain in full, with the rest retrieved from reference TRBV5-1 and TRBJ2-1, is KAGVTQTPRYLIKTRGQQVTLSCSPISGHRSVSWYQQTPGQGLQFLFEYFSETQRNKGNFPGRFSGRQFSNSRSEMNVSTLELGDSALYLCASSWTGVEQFFGPGTRLTVL.